This T cell receptor beta chain was identified in a study of blood T cells in healthy people across ages. Overall study results and limits: The study found more naive CD4+ cells and higher diversity in long-lived than aged donors.

As to this clonotype: Its antigen is unknown.

The second PCR ran about 6 to 12 cycles with a sample-barcoded 5' primer and J-beta primers. A 12-random-nucleotide template-switch adaptor tagged each cDNA molecule. Each CDR3 protein gets one entry after TCRdb re-called the 5' RACE reads with MiXCR. This table holds around 900,000 distinct CDR3 sequences, about 51% found once. The CDR3 length is 16 residues. From germline, CDR1 is MNHEY and CDR2 SMNVEV (reference sequence). V dropped 5 bases and J dropped 1 base, with 16 bases sitting between them. The clonotype originates from a woman aged 60-75 years in good health. Specimen: blood. The rearrangement joins TRBV27 to TRBJ2-3, with D maybe TRBD1 (6 bases). CDR3 sequence reads: CASSPRGGRGTDTQYF. The CDR3, as DNA: TGTGCCAGCAGTCCGCGAGGGGGACGGGGCACAGATACGCAGTATTTT.